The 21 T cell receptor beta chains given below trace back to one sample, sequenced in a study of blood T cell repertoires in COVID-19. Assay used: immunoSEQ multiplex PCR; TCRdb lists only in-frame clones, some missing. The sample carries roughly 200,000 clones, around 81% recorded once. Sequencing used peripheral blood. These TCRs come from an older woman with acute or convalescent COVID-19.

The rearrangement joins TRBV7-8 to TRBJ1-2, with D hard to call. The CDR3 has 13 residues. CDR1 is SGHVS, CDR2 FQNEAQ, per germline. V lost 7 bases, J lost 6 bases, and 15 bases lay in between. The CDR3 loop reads CASTNFPQDGYTF. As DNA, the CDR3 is TGTGCCAGCACCAACTTCCCGCAGGATGGCTACACCTTC.

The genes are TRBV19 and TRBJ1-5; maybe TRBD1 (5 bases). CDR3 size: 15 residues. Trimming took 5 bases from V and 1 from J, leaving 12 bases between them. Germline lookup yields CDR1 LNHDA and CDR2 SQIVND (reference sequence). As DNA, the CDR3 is TGTGCCAGTAGTGACCAGGGCTACAGCAATCAGCCCCAGCATTTT. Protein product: CASSDQGYSNQPQHF. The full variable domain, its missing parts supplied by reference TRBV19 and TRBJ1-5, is DGGITQSPKYLFRKEGQNVTLSCEQNLNHDAMYWYRQDPGQGLRLIYYSQIVNDFQKGDIAEGYSVSREKKESFPLTVTSAQKNPTAFYLCASSDQGYSNQPQHFGDGTRLSIL.

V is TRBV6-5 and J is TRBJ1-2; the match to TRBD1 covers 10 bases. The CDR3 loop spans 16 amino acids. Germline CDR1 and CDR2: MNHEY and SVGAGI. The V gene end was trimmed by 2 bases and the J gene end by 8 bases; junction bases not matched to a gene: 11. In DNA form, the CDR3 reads TGTGCCAGCAGTTACCGTCCCGGGACAGGGGCGGGGGGCTACACCTTC. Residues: CASSYRPGTGAGGYTF.

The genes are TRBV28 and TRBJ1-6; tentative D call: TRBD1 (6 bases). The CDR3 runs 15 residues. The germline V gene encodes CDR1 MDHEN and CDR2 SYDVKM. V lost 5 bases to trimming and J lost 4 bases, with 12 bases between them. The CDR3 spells CASSLRTEYNSPLHF. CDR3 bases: TGTGCCAGCAGTCTACGGACAGAATATAATTCACCCCTCCACTTT.

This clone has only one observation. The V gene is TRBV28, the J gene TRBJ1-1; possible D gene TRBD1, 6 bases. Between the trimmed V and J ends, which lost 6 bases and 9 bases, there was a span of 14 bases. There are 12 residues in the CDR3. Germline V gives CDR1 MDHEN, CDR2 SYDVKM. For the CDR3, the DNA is TGTGCCAGCAGCCGGACAGCCACCCAAGCTTTCTTT. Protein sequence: CASSRTATQAFF.

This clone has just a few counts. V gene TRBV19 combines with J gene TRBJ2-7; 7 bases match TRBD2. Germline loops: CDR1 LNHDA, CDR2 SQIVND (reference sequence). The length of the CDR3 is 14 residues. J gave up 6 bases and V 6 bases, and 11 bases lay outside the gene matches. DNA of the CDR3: TGTGCCAGTAGGGGGCCTAGCGGTAGCGGCGAGCAGTACTTC. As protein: CASRGPSGSGEQYF.

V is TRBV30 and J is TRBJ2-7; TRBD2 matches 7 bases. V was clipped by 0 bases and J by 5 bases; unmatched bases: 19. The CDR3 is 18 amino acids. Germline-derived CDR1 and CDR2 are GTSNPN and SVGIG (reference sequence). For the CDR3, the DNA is TGTGCCTGGAGTGTACCCCCCAACCTTAGCGGGCGACTGGACGAGCAGTACTTC. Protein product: CAWSVPPNLSGRLDEQYF. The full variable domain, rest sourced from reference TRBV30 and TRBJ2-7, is SQTIHQWPATLVQPVGSPLSLECTVEGTSNPNLYWYRQAAGRGLQLLFYSVGIGQISSEVPQNLSASRPQDRQFILSSKKLLLSDSGFYLCAWSVPPNLSGRLDEQYFGPGTRLTVT.

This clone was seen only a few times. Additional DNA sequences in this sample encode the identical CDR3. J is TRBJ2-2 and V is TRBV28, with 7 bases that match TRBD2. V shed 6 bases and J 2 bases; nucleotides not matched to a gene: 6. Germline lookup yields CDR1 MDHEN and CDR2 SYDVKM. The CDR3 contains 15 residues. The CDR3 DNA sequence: TGTGCCAGCAGCCTGGGGAGGGCTAACACCGGGGAGCTGTTTTTT. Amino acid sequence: CASSLGRANTGELFF.

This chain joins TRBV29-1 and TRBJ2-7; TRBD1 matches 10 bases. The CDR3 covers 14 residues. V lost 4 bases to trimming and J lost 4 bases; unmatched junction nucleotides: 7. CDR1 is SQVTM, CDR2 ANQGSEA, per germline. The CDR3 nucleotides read TGCAGCGTTGTCCCCGGGACAGGGGCGTACGAGCAGTACTTC. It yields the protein CSVVPGTGAYEQYF.

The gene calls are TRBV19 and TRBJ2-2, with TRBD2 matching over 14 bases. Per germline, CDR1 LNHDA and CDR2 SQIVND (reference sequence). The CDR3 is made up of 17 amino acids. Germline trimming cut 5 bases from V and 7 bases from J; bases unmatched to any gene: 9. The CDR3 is CASSLRGLAGVIGELFF. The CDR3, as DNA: TGTGCCAGTAGTCTCCGGGGACTAGCGGGAGTTATCGGGGAGCTGTTTTTT. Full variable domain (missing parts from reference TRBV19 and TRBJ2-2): DGGITQSPKYLFRKEGQNVTLSCEQNLNHDAMYWYRQDPGQGLRLIYYSQIVNDFQKGDIAEGYSVSREKKESFPLTVTSAQKNPTAFYLCASSLRGLAGVIGELFFGEGSRLTVL.

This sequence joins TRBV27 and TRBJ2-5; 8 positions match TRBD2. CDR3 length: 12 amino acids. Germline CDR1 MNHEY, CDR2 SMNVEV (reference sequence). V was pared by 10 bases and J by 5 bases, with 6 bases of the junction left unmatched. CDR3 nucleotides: TGTGCCACCGGGAGGGCCTATGAGACCCAGTACTTC. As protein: CATGRAYETQYF.

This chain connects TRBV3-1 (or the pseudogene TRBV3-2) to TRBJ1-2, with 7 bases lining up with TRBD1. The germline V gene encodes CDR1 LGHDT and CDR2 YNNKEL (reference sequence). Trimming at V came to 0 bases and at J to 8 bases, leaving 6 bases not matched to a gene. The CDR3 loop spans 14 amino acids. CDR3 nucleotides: TGTGCCAGCAGCCAAGAGGTCCGACAGGGCGGCTACACCTTC. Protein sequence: CASSQEVRQGGYTF.

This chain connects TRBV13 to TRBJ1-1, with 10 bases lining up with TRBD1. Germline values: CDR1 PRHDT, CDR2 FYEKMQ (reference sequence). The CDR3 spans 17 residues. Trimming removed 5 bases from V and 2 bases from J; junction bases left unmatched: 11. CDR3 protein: CASSLDRGLKSNTEAFF. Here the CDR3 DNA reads TGTGCCAGCAGCCTAGACAGGGGGCTTAAGAGTAACACTGAAGCTTTCTTT.

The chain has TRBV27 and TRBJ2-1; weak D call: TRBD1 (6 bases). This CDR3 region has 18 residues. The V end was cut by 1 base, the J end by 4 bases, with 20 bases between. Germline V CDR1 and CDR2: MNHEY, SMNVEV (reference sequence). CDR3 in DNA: TGTGCCAGCAGTTTATATACCCCCATATTCGGACAGTACAATGAGCAGTTCTTC. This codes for CASSLYTPIFGQYNEQFF.

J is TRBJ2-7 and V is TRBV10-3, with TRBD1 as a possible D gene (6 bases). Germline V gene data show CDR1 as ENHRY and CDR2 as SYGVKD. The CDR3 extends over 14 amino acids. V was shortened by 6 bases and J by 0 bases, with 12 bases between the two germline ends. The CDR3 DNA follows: TGTGCCATCAGACTACAGGGAAACTCCTACGAGCAGTACTTC. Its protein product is CAIRLQGNSYEQYF.

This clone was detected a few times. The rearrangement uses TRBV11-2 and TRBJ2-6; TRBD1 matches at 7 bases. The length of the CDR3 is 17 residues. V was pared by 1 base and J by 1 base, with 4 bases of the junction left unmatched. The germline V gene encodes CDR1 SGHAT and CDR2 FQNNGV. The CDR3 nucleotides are TGTGCCAGCAGCTTAGGACAGGGTGGATCTGGGGCCAACGTCCTGACTTTC. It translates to CASSLGQGGSGANVLTF.

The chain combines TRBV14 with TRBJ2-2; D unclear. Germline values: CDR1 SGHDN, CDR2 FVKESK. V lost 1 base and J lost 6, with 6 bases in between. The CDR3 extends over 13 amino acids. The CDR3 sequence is CASSQVSAGELFF. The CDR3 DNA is TGTGCCAGCAGCCAAGTCAGTGCCGGGGAGCTGTTTTTT.

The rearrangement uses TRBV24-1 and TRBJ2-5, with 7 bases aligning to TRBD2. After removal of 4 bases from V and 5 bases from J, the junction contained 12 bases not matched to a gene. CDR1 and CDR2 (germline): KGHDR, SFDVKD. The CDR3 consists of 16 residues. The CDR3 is CATSDPRVGGMETQYF. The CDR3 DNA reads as TGTGCCACCAGTGACCCCCGGGTGGGAGGGATGGAGACCCAGTACTTC.

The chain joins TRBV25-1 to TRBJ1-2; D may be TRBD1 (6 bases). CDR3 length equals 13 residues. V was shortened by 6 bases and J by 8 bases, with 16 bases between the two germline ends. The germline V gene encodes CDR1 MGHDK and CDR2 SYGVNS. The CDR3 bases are TGTGCCAGCAGCGGAAGACAGGTCGGGGGCTACACCTTC. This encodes CASSGRQVGGYTF.

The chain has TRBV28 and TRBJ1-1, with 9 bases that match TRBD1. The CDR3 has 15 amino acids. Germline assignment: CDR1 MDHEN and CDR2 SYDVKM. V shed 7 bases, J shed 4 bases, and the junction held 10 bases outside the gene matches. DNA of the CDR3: TGTGCCAGCACTTACCACGGGACAGGGAGCACTGAAGCTTTCTTT. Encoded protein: CASTYHGTGSTEAFF.

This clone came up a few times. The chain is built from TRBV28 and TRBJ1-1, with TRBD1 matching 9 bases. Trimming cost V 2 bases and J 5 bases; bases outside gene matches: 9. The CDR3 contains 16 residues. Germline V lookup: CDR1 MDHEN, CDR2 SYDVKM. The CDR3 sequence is CASSLTTGQGETEAFF. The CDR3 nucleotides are TGTGCCAGCAGTTTAACCACGGGACAGGGTGAAACTGAAGCTTTCTTT.